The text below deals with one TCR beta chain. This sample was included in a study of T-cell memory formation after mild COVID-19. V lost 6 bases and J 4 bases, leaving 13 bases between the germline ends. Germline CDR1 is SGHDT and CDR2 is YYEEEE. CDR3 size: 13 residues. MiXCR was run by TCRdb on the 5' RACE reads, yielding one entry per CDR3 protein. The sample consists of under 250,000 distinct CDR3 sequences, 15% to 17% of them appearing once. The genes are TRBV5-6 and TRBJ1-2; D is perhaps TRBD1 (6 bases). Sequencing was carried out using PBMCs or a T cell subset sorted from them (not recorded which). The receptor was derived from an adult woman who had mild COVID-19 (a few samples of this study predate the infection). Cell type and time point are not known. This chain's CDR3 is CASTIDRSYGYTF. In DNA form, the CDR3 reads TGTGCCAGCACCATCGACAGGTCCTATGGCTACACCTTC.